One sample yielded the 21 T cell receptor beta chains listed below, sequenced in a study of cytomegalovirus exposure and HLA in healthy donors. 13 Jbeta primers and 60 Vbeta primers were used for the PCR. The table came from immunoSEQ multiplex PCR; TCRdb's copy has only in-frame clones and leaves some out. This table has under 250,000 clones, around 80% appearing once. The source material was PBMCs. Receptor source: a boy between 10 and 17 years old in good health and CMV-seronegative.

This rearrangement joins TRBV7-8 to TRBJ2-5; TRBD1 matches 8 bases. CDR1 is SGHVS and CDR2 is FQNEAQ in the germline V gene. V trimming: 2 bases; J trimming: 10 bases; junction bases outside the gene matches: 15. This CDR3 spans 16 amino acids. CDR3 amino acids: CASSLKGFAGGEVQYF. The CDR3 DNA sequence: TGTGCCAGCAGCTTAAAGGGATTTGCAGGGGGCGAGGTCCAGTACTTC.

The J gene is TRBJ1-2, the V gene TRBV19; no definite D call. Between the trimmed V and J ends, which lost 7 bases and 11 bases, there was a span of 17 bases. Germline CDR1 LNHDA, CDR2 SQIVND (reference sequence). The CDR3 consists of 12 residues. CDR3 region: CASTASTGGYTF. The CDR3 coding sequence is TGTGCCAGTACCGCTAGTACGGGAGGTTACACCTTC.

As DNA, the CDR3 is TGTGCCAGCTCACAGCCGCCGGAGGGTGAAAAACTGTTTTTT. It translates to CASSQPPEGEKLFF. V and J are TRBV18 and TRBJ1-4; no firm D call. Germline V CDR1 and CDR2: KGHSH, LQKENI. The CDR3 runs to 14 residues. Trimming took 4 bases from V and 7 from J, leaving 13 bases between them. Full variable domain (missing parts from reference TRBV18 and TRBJ1-4): NAGVMQNPRHLVRRRGQEARLRCSPMKGHSHVYWYRQLPEEGLKFMVYLQKENIIDESGMPKERFSAEFPKEGPSILRIQQVVRGDSAAYFCASSQPPEGEKLFFGSGTQLSVL.

In this sample, this clone turned up a few times. The genes are TRBV5-1 and TRBJ2-7; 9 bases are a match to TRBD2. V gave up 1 base and J gave up 3 bases; unmatched junction bases: 8. Germline V gene sequence: CDR1 SGHRS, CDR2 YFSETQ. The CDR3 runs 16 residues. CDR3 in amino acids: CASSLSSSGTSYEQYF. The DNA for the CDR3 is TGCGCCAGCAGCTTGTCTTCTAGCGGGACGAGCTACGAGCAGTACTTC. Drawing the rest from reference TRBV5-1 and TRBJ2-7, the complete variable domain is KAGVTQTPRYLIKTRGQQVTLSCSPISGHRSVSWYQQTPGQGLQFLFEYFSETQRNKGNFPGRFSGRQFSNSRSEMNVSTLELGDSALYLCASSLSSSGTSYEQYFGPGTRLTVT.

The chain combines TRBV6-1 with TRBJ2-6, with TRBD1 matching 10 bases. Per germline, CDR1 MNHNS and CDR2 SASEGT. The CDR3 is 18 amino acids. V gave up 1 base and J gave up 4 bases; unmatched junction bases: 7. CDR3 DNA: TGTGCCAGCAGTGAAGTTCCGGGACAGGGGTCCGGGGCCAACGTCCTGACTTTC. Protein product: CASSEVPGQGSGANVLTF.

V is TRBV2 and J is TRBJ2-7; 9 nucleotides match TRBD1. V lost 7 bases to trimming and J lost 5 bases; unmatched junction nucleotides: 6. The CDR3 is 13 amino acids. Germline CDR1 and CDR2: SNHLY and FYNNEI. The CDR3 coding sequence is TGTGCCAGCACCCAGGACAGGGGCCACGAGCAGTACTTC. Protein product: CASTQDRGHEQYF.

This chain uses TRBV5-1 with TRBJ1-3, with 9 nucleotides matching TRBD1. The CDR3 totals 16 residues. Germline CDR1 reads SGHRS; CDR2 reads YFSETQ. Trimming at V came to 3 bases and at J to 1 base, leaving 5 bases not matched to a gene. CDR3 nucleotide sequence: TGCGCCAGCAGCTACCACGGGACAGGGTCTGGAAACACCATATATTTT. Its translation: CASSYHGTGSGNTIYF.

The V call is TRBV19, the J call TRBJ2-5, with TRBD2 matching 7 bases. Germline CDR1 and CDR2: LNHDA and SQIVND (reference sequence). The CDR3 has 13 residues. V was clipped by 1 base and J by 5 bases; unmatched bases: 1. CDR3 sequence (DNA): TGTGCCAGTAGTATAGGGGGAGGGGAGACCCAGTACTTC. This translates into CASSIGGGETQYF.

V usage is TRBV2 and J usage is TRBJ1-2; TRBD1 might be the D (6 bases). The CDR3 consists of 11 residues. Trimming left V 5 bases short and J 13 bases short, with 14 bases between. Germline loops: CDR1 SNHLY, CDR2 FYNNEI. The CDR3 DNA sequence: TGTGCCAGCAGTAACACAGGGTCCGCCACCTTC. Protein sequence: CASSNTGSATF.

The chain employs TRBV6-1 and TRBJ1-4, with a weak D call TRBD1 (6 bases). Trimming stripped 7 bases from V and 7 bases from J, with 13 bases between. This CDR3 has 13 amino acids. Germline V CDR1 and CDR2: MNHNS, SASEGT. CDR3 in DNA: TGTGCCAGCACTCCGAGGGGGGGTGAAAAACTGTTTTTT. This gives the protein CASTPRGGEKLFF.

The chain links TRBV27 to TRBJ1-1; 7 bases map to TRBD1. J was trimmed by 1 base and V by 3 bases; bases with no gene match: 5. Looked up from germline, CDR1 is MNHEY and CDR2 is SMNVEV (reference sequence). CDR3 length equals 15 residues. CDR3 protein: CASSLTGLGNTEAFF. The DNA of the CDR3 is TGTGCCAGCAGTTTGACAGGGCTTGGGAACACTGAAGCTTTCTTT.

This clone was counted once. The chain combines TRBV4-2 with TRBJ1-4; D gene ambiguous. The germline V gene encodes CDR1 LGHNA and CDR2 YNFKEQ. This CDR3 is built from 15 residues. Trimming took off 1 base at V and 3 bases at J, with 9 bases between the two ends. The chain's CDR3 is CASSQGATANEKLFF. Written as DNA, the CDR3 is TGTGCCAGCAGCCAAGGGGCCACCGCTAATGAAAAACTGTTTTTT.

This chain joins TRBV10-3 and TRBJ1-1; weak D call: TRBD1 (6 bases). V gave up 8 bases and J gave up 6 bases, with 25 bases separating them. Germline-derived CDR1 and CDR2 are ENHRY and SYGVKD. The CDR3 sequence is 16 residues long. CDR3 sequence: CAIGADIGGRGPEAFF. The CDR3 DNA reads TGTGCCATCGGTGCTGACATAGGGGGGAGGGGACCTGAAGCTTTCTTT.

This clone was counted a single time. V usage is TRBV4-2 and J usage is TRBJ2-3; the D gene is possibly TRBD2 (6 bases). The CDR3 runs 15 residues. CDR1 and CDR2 from the germline V gene are LGHNA and YNFKEQ. V lost 4 bases and J lost 0, with 11 bases in between. The CDR3 sequence is CASSPQLASTDTQYF. The DNA for the CDR3 is TGTGCCAGCAGCCCCCAACTAGCTAGCACAGATACGCAGTATTTT.

V gene TRBV5-4 combines with J gene TRBJ2-1, with 7 bases aligning to TRBD2. The V gene's germline CDR1 is SGHNT and CDR2 YYREEE (reference sequence). There are 15 residues in the CDR3. The ends lost 8 bases at V and 8 bases at J; junction bases unmatched: 16. The CDR3 DNA reads TGTGCCAGTCCTCCACCGCGGGACTACCGCGATGAGCAGTTCTTC. Protein sequence: CASPPPRDYRDEQFF.

CDR3 DNA sequence: TGTGCCACCAGCAGAGAGCCGCTGGGGACAGCCTACGAGCAGTACTTC. The encoded protein is CATSREPLGTAYEQYF. The genes are TRBV15 and TRBJ2-5; the match to TRBD1 covers 7 bases. The J call may be in error: the DNA end matches TRBJ2-7 better. The CDR3 extends over 16 amino acids. Germline V lookup: CDR1 LNHNV, CDR2 YYDKDF (reference sequence).

This clone has just a few counts. The CDR3 nucleotides read TGTGCCAGCAGCGTTACCCGGGACAGGGGGCCCCAGACTGAAGCTTTCTTT. Translation gives CASSVTRDRGPQTEAFF. The chain links TRBV9 to TRBJ1-1, with 12 bases identical to TRBD1. The CDR3 runs 17 residues. The ends lost 2 bases at V and 5 bases at J; junction bases unmatched: 10. In germline, CDR1 is SGDLS, CDR2 YYNGEE.

The rearrangement links TRBV6-6 to TRBJ2-1, with unresolved D. Germline values: CDR1 MNHNY, CDR2 SVGAGI (reference sequence). This CDR3 region has 11 residues. Trimming took 5 bases from V and 6 from J, leaving 5 bases between them. CDR3 coding DNA: TGTGCCAGCAGTCCCTCCAATGAGCAGTTCTTC. This gives the protein CASSPSNEQFF.

The rearrangement joins TRBV6-1 to TRBJ1-2; D remains ambiguous. The CDR3 runs 13 residues. The V end lost 2 bases, the J end lost 6 bases, and 10 bases lay between the germline ends. CDR1 MNHNS and CDR2 SASEGT come from the germline V gene. CDR3: CASSELGRNGYTF. The CDR3, as DNA: TGTGCCAGCAGTGAACTGGGGAGAAATGGCTACACCTTC.

This clone was counted between two and nine times. This chain connects TRBV7-9 to TRBJ1-2; D is undetermined. This CDR3 region has 13 residues. Germline CDR1 reads SEHNR; CDR2 reads FQNEAQ (reference sequence). V lost 7 bases and J 3 bases, leaving 12 bases between the germline ends. CDR3 loop: CASTPGGHYGYTF. CDR3 in DNA: TGTGCCAGCACCCCGGGAGGGCACTATGGCTACACCTTC.

The rearrangement uses TRBV2 and TRBJ1-2; TRBD1 matches at 7 bases. The length of the CDR3 is 14 residues. Unmatched junction bases numbered 3, after V lost 5 bases and J lost 0 bases. From germline, CDR1 is SNHLY and CDR2 FYNNEI. DNA of the CDR3: TGTGCCAGCAGTCTTCAGGGGGCTAACTATGGCTACACCTTC. It specifies CASSLQGANYGYTF.